This T cell receptor (beta chain) was retrieved from a study of identical twins. Only healthy Caucasians were enrolled as donors. The V gene end was trimmed by 10 bases and the J gene end by 2 bases; junction bases not matched to a gene: 10. The germline gives CDR1 MNHEY, CDR2 SMNVEV (reference sequence). This CDR3 comprises 15 residues. Study-wide results and limits: Whereas memory repertoires showed no such difference, abundant cord blood beta clonotypes carried fewer insertions.

TCRdb independently ran MiXCR on the 5' RACE reads; one entry per CDR3 protein. The data show some 300,000 distinct CDR3 sequences, 12% seen once. Notes on this clonotype: Its antigen is not known.

These data were also reused for a study on yellow fever vaccine responses in identical twins.

The chain uses TRBV27 and TRBJ2-2, with 7 bases that match TRBD1. Material: CD8+ T cells sorted from blood. This receptor was obtained from a woman younger than 30 in good health. CDR3 sequence reads: CATFNRGPNTGELFF. CDR3 coding DNA: TGTGCCACCTTTAACAGGGGACCAAACACCGGGGAGCTGTTTTTT.